These 5 T cell receptor beta chains were all obtained from the same sample, sequenced in a study of T cells after yellow fever vaccination. TCRdb reanalysed the 5' RACE reads using MiXCR and keeps one entry per CDR3 protein. This sample has 300,000 to 350,000 distinct CDR3 sequences, with about 4% found just once. This material consisted of PBMCs, taken 5 days after the yellow fever booster vaccination. The receptors derive from a man aged 18 to 30 who received the YFV17D yellow fever vaccine.

This clonotype came up a few times. This sequence joins TRBV25-1 and TRBJ1-2; 8 nucleotides line up with TRBD1. This CDR3 comprises 13 residues. The germline gives CDR1 MGHDK, CDR2 SYGVNS. V shed 5 bases, J shed 5 bases, and the junction held 4 bases outside the gene matches. CDR3 loop: CASSRTGLYGYTF. Written as DNA, the CDR3 is TGTGCCAGCAGTCGGACAGGGTTATATGGCTACACCTTC.

This clonotype was seen a few times. The rearrangement joins TRBV5-6 to TRBJ2-3; 7 bases are shared with TRBD2. The V and J ends lost 0 bases and 4 bases, in that order; junction bases with no gene match: 5. This CDR3 region has 15 residues. The germline CDR1 and CDR2 sequences are SGHDT and YYEEEE. The CDR3 nucleotides are TGTGCCAGCAGCTTGGTCGCGGGGGTGGCAGATACGCAGTATTTT. Its protein is CASSLVAGVADTQYF.

This clonotype has ten or more counts. The chain joins TRBV14 to TRBJ2-5, with 7 bases that match TRBD2. J gave up 5 bases and V 0 bases, and 6 bases lay outside the gene matches. Germline V gene sequence: CDR1 SGHDN, CDR2 FVKESK. This CDR3 has 15 residues. The CDR3 DNA is TGTGCCAGCAGCCAAGAACTGGCGGGGGTGGAGACCCAGTACTTC. Encoded protein: CASSQELAGVETQYF.

This clonotype was detected ten times or more. The rearrangement links TRBV6-1 to TRBJ1-5, with 11 bases identical to TRBD1. Trimming cost V 6 bases and J 7 bases; bases outside gene matches: 8. The CDR3 contains 15 residues. The germline V gene encodes CDR1 MNHNS and CDR2 SASEGT. The CDR3 nucleotides are TGTGCCAGCAGGACCGGACAGGGGGCCGGACAGCCCCAGCATTTT. Translation gives CASRTGQGAGQPQHF.

This rearrangement joins TRBV28 to TRBJ1-1, with 9 bases aligning to TRBD1. In germline, CDR1 is MDHEN, CDR2 SYDVKM. This CDR3 contains 18 residues. The V gene end was trimmed by 7 bases and the J gene end by 1 base; junction bases not matched to a gene: 16. DNA of the CDR3: TGTGCCAGCACCCGAAGACCCCTCCGGACAGGGGAGAACACTGAAGCTTTCTTT. Translating gives CASTRRPLRTGENTEAFF.